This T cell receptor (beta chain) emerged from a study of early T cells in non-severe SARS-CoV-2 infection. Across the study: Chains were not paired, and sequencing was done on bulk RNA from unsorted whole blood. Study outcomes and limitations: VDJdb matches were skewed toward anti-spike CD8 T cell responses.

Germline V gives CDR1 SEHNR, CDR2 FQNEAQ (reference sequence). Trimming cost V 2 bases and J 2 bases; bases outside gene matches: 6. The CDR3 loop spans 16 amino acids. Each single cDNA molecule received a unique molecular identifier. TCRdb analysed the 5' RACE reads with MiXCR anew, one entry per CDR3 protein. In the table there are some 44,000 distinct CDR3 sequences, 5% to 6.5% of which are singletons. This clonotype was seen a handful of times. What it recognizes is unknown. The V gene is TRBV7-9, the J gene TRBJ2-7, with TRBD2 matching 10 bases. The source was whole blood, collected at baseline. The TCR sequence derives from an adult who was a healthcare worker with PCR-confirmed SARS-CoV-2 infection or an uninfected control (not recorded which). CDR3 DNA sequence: TGTGCCAGCAGCTTAATCGCTAGCGGGGGACCCTACGAGCAGTACTTC. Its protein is CASSLIASGGPYEQYF.